These 18 T cell receptor beta chains were all obtained from the same sample, sequenced in a study of T cells in localized non-small cell lung cancer. Here immunoSEQ multiplex PCR was the method, and the copy in TCRdb shows in-frame clones only, minus some. The data contain roughly 53,000 clones, approximately 88% of them seen just once; the ten biggest clones take up roughly 15%. The sample in question was peripheral blood mononuclear cells, obtained before any cancer treatment. These receptors all stem from a man between 40 and 70 years old with stage III lung adenocarcinoma.

This chain uses TRBV19 with TRBJ1-1, with D tentatively TRBD1 (6 bases). The germline V gene has CDR1 LNHDA and CDR2 SQIVND (reference sequence). Trimming took 1 base from V and 4 from J, leaving 22 bases between them. The CDR3 spans 18 residues. The CDR3 is CASSIVGTPLLFSTEAFF. CDR3 sequence (DNA): TGTGCCAGTAGTATAGTAGGGACACCATTGCTTTTCTCCACTGAAGCTTTCTTT.

The J gene is TRBJ1-1, the V gene TRBV5-6, with TRBD1 as a possible D gene (5 bases). The CDR3 length is 12 residues. The ends were cut back, 0 bases at V and 11 bases at J, with 11 bases in the middle. From germline, CDR1 is SGHDT and CDR2 YYEEEE. The CDR3 region is CASSLGQFSAFF. The CDR3 DNA sequence: TGTGCCAGCAGCTTGGGACAGTTTAGCGCTTTCTTT.

The chain uses TRBV12-5 and TRBJ1-5; D gene ambiguous. The CDR3 has 13 residues. Germline CDR1 is LGHNT and CDR2 is FRNRAP. Trimming took off 6 bases at V and 0 bases at J, with 6 bases between the two ends. DNA of the CDR3: TGTGCTAGTGGACGTGATAGCAATCAGCCCCAGCATTTT. It yields the protein CASGRDSNQPQHF.

The V and J genes are TRBV19 and TRBJ1-4; D remains ambiguous. The CDR3 runs to 12 residues. V dropped 3 bases and J dropped 5 bases, with 4 bases sitting between them. Per the germline V gene, CDR1 is LNHDA and CDR2 is SQIVND (reference sequence). In DNA form, the CDR3 reads TGTGCCAGTAGTATGGCGAATGAAAAACTGTTTTTT. Its protein is CASSMANEKLFF.

The rearrangement uses TRBV4-3 and TRBJ1-3, with D possibly matching TRBD1 (5 bases). V was trimmed by 0 bases and J by 6 bases, leaving 12 bases between them. Germline CDR1 LGHNA, CDR2 YSLEER. This CDR3 has 15 amino acids. DNA for the CDR3: TGCGCCAGCAGCCAAGATCGCAGGGAGGAAAACACCATATATTTT. This translates into CASSQDRREENTIYF.

The genes are TRBV19 and TRBJ1-2, with D possibly matching TRBD1 (6 bases). The CDR3 contains 14 residues. Germline V CDR1 and CDR2: LNHDA, SQIVND (reference sequence). Trimming pared 3 bases from V and 8 bases from J, leaving 16 bases between. Here the CDR3 reads CASSIRERGEGYTF. The CDR3 DNA follows: TGTGCCAGTAGTATCCGGGAAAGGGGGGAAGGCTACACCTTC.

The rearrangement links TRBV18 to TRBJ2-7, with TRBD2 as a possible D gene (6 bases). V lost 3 bases to trimming and J lost 5 bases, with 11 bases between them. The CDR3 length is 13 residues. CDR1 and CDR2 (germline): KGHSH, LQKENI. The CDR3 DNA reads as TGTGCCAGCTCACCGGGACTCGAGCACGAGCAGTACTTC. Translating gives CASSPGLEHEQYF.

This clone was detected only a few times. The rearrangement links TRBV19 to TRBJ1-1; D uncertain. CDR3 size: 14 residues. CDR1 is LNHDA and CDR2 is SQIVND in the germline V gene (reference sequence). V gave up 8 bases and J gave up 0 bases, with 13 bases separating them. The CDR3 coding sequence is TGTGCCAGTCGCAAATCGTCTATGAACACTGAAGCTTTCTTT. It is translated as CASRKSSMNTEAFF.

This chain uses TRBV5-8 with TRBJ1-5; 7 bases fit TRBD1. The germline gives CDR1 SGHTS, CDR2 YDEGEE. V was clipped by 5 bases and J by 2 bases; unmatched bases: 10. CDR3 length: 16 amino acids. The DNA for the CDR3 is TGTGCCAGCAGTAAGACAGGGTTTATACGCAATCAGCCCCAGCATTTT. This gives the protein CASSKTGFIRNQPQHF.

This clone was found a few times. The junction departs from germline at one end; a sequencing error may be responsible. This chain joins TRBV19 and TRBJ2-5, with TRBD2 as a possible D gene (5 bases). This CDR3 comprises 15 residues. Per germline, CDR1 LNHDA and CDR2 SQIVND (reference sequence). CDR3 amino acids: CASSVEAGIGETQYF. The CDR3 nucleotides read TGTGCCAGTAGTGTAGAGGCCGGGATTGGCGAGACCCAGTACTTC.

This chain joins TRBV14 and TRBJ2-3, with D possibly TRBD2 on 6 matching bases. CDR1 and CDR2 from the germline V gene are SGHDN and FVKESK. Trimming took off 0 bases at V and 1 base at J, with 14 bases between the two ends. The CDR3 length is 17 residues. The CDR3 DNA is TGTGCCAGCAGCCAAGATTACGGGAGCGGCCGCACAGATACGCAGTATTTT. Translating gives CASSQDYGSGRTDTQYF. The full variable domain, in which reference TRBV14 and TRBJ2-3 provide the parts outside the CDR3, is EAGVTQFPSHSVIEKGQTVTLRCDPISGHDNLYWYRRVMGKEIKFLLHFVKESKQDESGMPNNRFLAERTGGTYSTLKVQPAELEDSGVYFCASSQDYGSGRTDTQYFGPGTRLTVL.

The chain links TRBV7-6 to TRBJ1-3, with D tentatively TRBD1 (6 bases). The V and J ends lost 4 bases and 4 bases respectively, with 11 bases between them. Germline V gene lookup returns CDR1 SGHVS and CDR2 FNYEAQ. The CDR3 runs to 14 residues. The CDR3 DNA is TGTGCCAGCAGCTCCTCGACAGGCGGAAACACCATATATTTT. It is translated as CASSSSTGGNTIYF.

The chain employs TRBV5-6 and TRBJ2-7; 10 bases line up with TRBD1. The germline gives CDR1 SGHDT, CDR2 YYEEEE. The ends lost 4 bases at V and 3 bases at J; junction bases unmatched: 7. The CDR3 contains 15 residues. CDR3 sequence: CASSGAGTGDYEQYF. In DNA, the CDR3 is TGTGCCAGCAGCGGAGCCGGGACAGGGGACTACGAGCAGTACTTC. Together with reference TRBV5-6 and TRBJ2-7, the CDR3 gives the full variable domain: DAGVTQSPTHLIKTRGQQVTLRCSPKSGHDTVSWYQQALGQGPQFIFQYYEEEERQRGNFPDRFSGHQFPNYSSELNVNALLLGDSALYLCASSGAGTGDYEQYFGPGTRLTVT.

The chain has TRBV5-1 and TRBJ2-2; TRBD2 matches 9 bases. Germline CDR1 is SGHRS and CDR2 is YFSETQ. CDR3 length: 16 amino acids. The V segment lost 6 bases and the J segment 0 bases; nucleotides outside the gene matches: 6. The CDR3 DNA sequence: TGCGCCAGCACTGAGCGGGGGGCCACGAACACCGGGGAGCTGTTTTTT. Translated: CASTERGATNTGELFF.

The genes are TRBV6-1 and TRBJ2-5; D is unresolved. CDR1 is MNHNS and CDR2 is SASEGT in the germline V gene. CDR3 length equals 10 residues. Trimming removed 3 bases at V and 5 bases at J, with 1 base between. The CDR3: CASSEETQYF. The CDR3 nucleotides are TGTGCCAGCAGTGAGGAGACCCAGTACTTC.

The CDR3 protein is CSVEGGQDEETQYF. The CDR3 DNA follows: TGCAGCGTTGAAGGGGGACAGGACGAAGAGACCCAGTACTTC. This chain connects TRBV29-1 to TRBJ2-5; 8 bases fit TRBD1. The CDR3 runs 14 residues. Per the germline V gene, CDR1 is SQVTM and CDR2 is ANQGSEA. V shed 1 base, J shed 3 bases, and the junction held 4 bases outside the gene matches. Using reference TRBV29-1 and TRBJ2-5 for the parts outside the CDR3, the full variable domain is SAVISQKPSRDICQRGTSLTIQCQVDSQVTMMFWYRQQPGQSLTLIATANQGSEATYESGFVIDKFPISRPNLTFSTLTVSNMSPEDSSIYLCSVEGGQDEETQYFGPGTRLLVL.

V is TRBV13 and J is TRBJ1-1; D gene unclear. Trimming left V 0 bases short and J 1 base short, with 6 bases between. The CDR3 totals 14 residues. Germline loops: CDR1 PRHDT, CDR2 FYEKMQ (reference sequence). The CDR3 loop is CASSLGPQNTEAFF. The CDR3 DNA reads as TGTGCCAGCAGCTTAGGGCCCCAGAACACTGAAGCTTTCTTT.

This clone was found once. This chain uses TRBV5-6 with TRBJ1-4; tentatively, D is TRBD1 (6 bases). Germline values: CDR1 SGHDT, CDR2 YYEEEE. The CDR3 consists of 14 residues. The ends were cut back, 4 bases at V and 6 bases at J, with 13 bases in the middle. In DNA, the CDR3 is TGTGCCAGCAGCCCGGACGGGGGGCATGAAAAACTGTTTTTT. Amino acid sequence: CASSPDGGHEKLFF. The whole variable domain, remainder taken from reference TRBV5-6 and TRBJ1-4, is DAGVTQSPTHLIKTRGQQVTLRCSPKSGHDTVSWYQQALGQGPQFIFQYYEEEERQRGNFPDRFSGHQFPNYSSELNVNALLLGDSALYLCASSPDGGHEKLFFGSGTQLSVL.